This T cell receptor beta chain is from a study of blood T cell repertoires in COVID-19. Germline V lookup: CDR1 LNHDA, CDR2 SQIVND (reference sequence). The CDR3 is made up of 14 amino acids. V shed 7 bases, J shed 7 bases, and the junction held 7 bases outside the gene matches. Assay used: immunoSEQ multiplex PCR; TCRdb lists only in-frame clones, some missing. In the table there are approximately 270,000 clones, approximately 83% of which are singletons. The chain has TRBV19 and TRBJ1-6; 7 nucleotides line up with TRBD1. This receptor was taken from an elderly man with acute or convalescent COVID-19. The sequenced sample consisted of peripheral blood. CDR3 bases: TGTGCCAGTAAAACCGGGACAGCAAATTCACCCCTCCACTTT. Translating it yields CASKTGTANSPLHF.